The 28 T cell receptor beta chains below all came from one sample that was sequenced in a study of blood T cell repertoires in COVID-19. The method was immunoSEQ multiplex PCR; TCRdb's version includes in-frame clones alone and lacks a portion of them. The repertoire has about 190,000 clones, about 90% of them found once; the top ten carry around 0.63%. Sample: peripheral blood. The receptors come from a man in his fifties or sixties with acute or convalescent COVID-19.

The rearrangement uses TRBV28 and TRBJ2-7; D remains ambiguous. The CDR3 runs 13 residues. Trimming pared 3 bases from V and 2 bases from J, leaving 8 bases between. Germline CDR1 is MDHEN and CDR2 is SYDVKM. The CDR3, as DNA: TGTGCCAGCAGTTTCCCCAATGCCTACGAGCAGTACTTC. Protein product: CASSFPNAYEQYF.

The rearrangement joins TRBV6-2 or TRBV6-3 to TRBJ1-4; tentative D call: TRBD1 (5 bases). Germline-derived CDR1 and CDR2 are MNHEY and SVGEGT. Trimming pared 5 bases from V and 4 bases from J, leaving 20 bases between. CDR3 size: 17 residues. The CDR3 bases are TGTGCCAGCAGTCTAGCGGGCTCCAGGGCCGGTAATGAAAAACTGTTTTTT. Protein sequence: CASSLAGSRAGNEKLFF.

This chain uses TRBV6-1 with TRBJ2-7; perhaps TRBD1 as D (5 bases). This CDR3 contains 15 residues. Trimming took 2 bases from V and 2 from J, leaving 13 bases between them. From germline, CDR1 is MNHNS and CDR2 SASEGT. The CDR3 region is CASSEWGLNPYEQYF. DNA of the CDR3: TGTGCCAGCAGTGAATGGGGCCTCAACCCCTACGAGCAGTACTTC.

This chain connects TRBV4-2 to TRBJ2-7; tentative D call: TRBD1 (6 bases). The ends were cut back, 1 base at V and 1 base at J, with 11 bases in the middle. Germline CDR1 is LGHNA and CDR2 is YNFKEQ. This CDR3 spans 15 amino acids. The CDR3 loop is CASSQAQGQSYEQYF. The CDR3 bases are TGTGCCAGCAGCCAAGCGCAGGGACAATCCTACGAGCAGTACTTC.

The table lists this clone with a count of one. The chain joins TRBV3-1 (or the pseudogene TRBV3-2) to TRBJ2-3; unclear D gene. Germline values: CDR1 LGHDT, CDR2 YNNKEL (reference sequence). This CDR3 has 12 residues. Trimming took off 1 base at V and 7 bases at J, with 6 bases between the two ends. The CDR3 DNA is TGTGCCAGCAGCCAAGGGAGAAATACGCAGTATTTT. Its protein is CASSQGRNTQYF.

This clone was counted a single time. In nucleotides, the CDR3 is TGTGCCAGCACTCAAGGGGCAAGGAGCTCCTACGAGCAGTACGTC. Its translation: CASTQGARSSYEQYV. The chain links TRBV6-5 to TRBJ2-7, with D possibly matching TRBD1 (5 bases). With 7 bases removed from V and 0 bases from J, the gap between germline ends came to 16 bases. CDR1 is MNHEY, CDR2 SVGAGI, per germline. The CDR3 extends over 15 amino acids.

The chain joins TRBV7-6 to TRBJ2-1; 10 bases fit TRBD2. The CDR3 length is 17 residues. Germline values: CDR1 SGHVS, CDR2 FNYEAQ. J lost 0 bases, V lost 4 bases, and 6 bases had no gene match. In nucleotides, the CDR3 is TGTGCCAGCAGCTCCCTAGCGGGGGCCTTCTCCTACAATGAGCAGTTCTTC. As protein: CASSSLAGAFSYNEQFF.

The chain employs TRBV3-1 (or the pseudogene TRBV3-2) and TRBJ1-1; 7 bases align to TRBD1. CDR3 length equals 12 residues. In germline, CDR1 is LGHDT, CDR2 YNNKEL (reference sequence). After removal of 1 base from V and 13 bases from J, the junction contained 6 bases not matched to a gene. CDR3 nucleotides: TGTGCCAGCAGCCAAGCCGGGACAGCGCATTTCTTT. Protein sequence: CASSQAGTAHFF.

The chain uses TRBV7-2 and TRBJ2-1; possible D gene TRBD1, 6 bases. CDR1 and CDR2 (germline): SGHTA, FQGNSA. The V gene lost 6 bases and the J gene lost 9 bases, with 12 bases spanning the gap. The CDR3 loop spans 12 amino acids. CDR3 amino acids: CASRKGGFEQFF. CDR3 DNA sequence: TGTGCCAGCAGAAAAGGGGGATTTGAGCAGTTCTTC.

This sequence joins TRBV12-3 or TRBV12-4 and TRBJ1-4; D unresolved. The germline V and J ends were trimmed by 3 bases and 4 bases, with 6 bases remaining between them. This CDR3 is 13 amino acids long. CDR3 nucleotides: TGTGCCAGCAGTTTTCAAATTAATGAAAAACTGTTTTTT. Translated, it gives CASSFQINEKLFF.

This chain connects TRBV3-1 (or the pseudogene TRBV3-2) to TRBJ1-2, with unresolved D. This CDR3 comprises 13 residues. Germline-derived CDR1 and CDR2 are LGHDT and YNNKEL (reference sequence). With 4 bases removed from V and 3 bases from J, the gap between germline ends came to 9 bases. CDR3 region: CASSPTRYYGYTF. CDR3 nucleotide sequence: TGTGCCAGCAGCCCCACTCGGTACTATGGCTACACCTTC.

This clone was recorded only once. The chain couples TRBV6-5 to TRBJ2-1; 7 positions match TRBD2. With 5 bases clipped from V and 4 bases from J, the junction kept 5 bases outside the gene matches. The CDR3 has 14 residues. The germline gives CDR1 MNHEY, CDR2 SVGAGI. The CDR3 bases are TGTGCCAGCAGTCCTCGGGGGGAATACAATGAGCAGTTCTTC. It is translated as CASSPRGEYNEQFF.

The V and J genes are TRBV4-2 and TRBJ2-2, with D possibly TRBD1 on 5 matching bases. The CDR3 runs 17 residues. Trimming pared 1 base from V and 4 bases from J, leaving 16 bases between. CDR1 and CDR2 (germline): LGHNA, YNFKEQ. CDR3 sequence: CASSQVGRVRGTGELFF. The CDR3 bases are TGTGCCAGCAGCCAAGTGGGCCGGGTTAGGGGCACCGGGGAGCTGTTTTTT.

The chain recombines TRBV27 with TRBJ2-1, with 15 bases aligning to TRBD2. J was trimmed by 8 bases and V by 6 bases; bases with no gene match: 5. Germline CDR1 and CDR2: MNHEY and SMNVEV (reference sequence). This CDR3 has 15 amino acids. CDR3 DNA: TGTGCCAGCAGGCCGGGACTAGCGGGGGGTTATGAGCAGTTCTTC. This sequence encodes CASRPGLAGGYEQFF.

V is TRBV19 and J is TRBJ1-2, with D possibly TRBD1 on 6 matching bases. Trimming pared 2 bases from V and 9 bases from J, leaving 16 bases between. The CDR3 runs to 14 residues. Germline V CDR1 and CDR2: LNHDA, SQIVND (reference sequence). CDR3 coding DNA: TGTGCCAGTAGTATAATAAGCGACAGGCGGAGCTACACCTTC. Protein sequence: CASSIISDRRSYTF.

The J gene is TRBJ2-7, the V gene TRBV7-8, with a possible D match to TRBD2 (5 bases). The CDR3 has 15 amino acids. V lost 1 base and J 2 bases, leaving 12 bases between the germline ends. Per germline, CDR1 SGHVS and CDR2 FQNEAQ. The CDR3 nucleotides are TGTGCCAGCAGCTTAGTCGTACGGGGAGCCTACGAGCAGTACTTC. It encodes CASSLVVRGAYEQYF.

J is TRBJ2-1 and V is TRBV11-2; 8 bases agree with TRBD2. The J segment lost 5 bases and the V segment lost 4 bases, leaving 13 bases of the junction unmatched. Germline assignment: CDR1 SGHAT and CDR2 FQNNGV. This CDR3 contains 17 residues. The chain's CDR3 is CASSSSVNRRGDNEQFF. The CDR3 DNA reads as TGTGCCAGCAGCTCCTCTGTCAATAGGCGGGGGGACAATGAGCAGTTCTTC.

The chain recombines TRBV15 with TRBJ2-3; 9 bases are shared with TRBD1. CDR1 LNHNV and CDR2 YYDKDF come from the germline V gene (reference sequence). Trimming removed 6 bases from V and 6 bases from J; junction bases left unmatched: 4. CDR3 size: 13 residues. Written as DNA, the CDR3 is TGTGCCACCAGGACAGGGGGGTGGGATACGCAGTATTTT. Translated, it gives CATRTGGWDTQYF.

This rearrangement joins TRBV19 to TRBJ1-2; unclear D gene. The CDR3 sequence is 13 residues long. Germline V lookup: CDR1 LNHDA, CDR2 SQIVND (reference sequence). Trimming pared 4 bases from V and 8 bases from J, leaving 14 bases between. This CDR3 reads CASSREGEVGYTF. As DNA, the CDR3 is TGTGCCAGTAGTAGGGAGGGTGAGGTCGGCTACACCTTC.

The chain links TRBV6-2 or TRBV6-3 to TRBJ1-6; 10 bases are a match to TRBD1. Losses at the gene ends were 3 bases for V and 14 bases for J; bases not matched to a gene: 10. The CDR3 sequence is 15 residues long. From germline, CDR1 is MNHEY and CDR2 SVGEGT. CDR3 nucleotides: TGTGCCAGCAGTTATTCGACAGGGGGCCTTGTGACCCTCCACTTT. The encoded protein is CASSYSTGGLVTLHF.

The gene calls are TRBV28 and TRBJ1-4; TRBD1 aligns across 11 bases. Unmatched junction bases numbered 6, after V lost 6 bases and J lost 9 bases. This CDR3 has 14 residues. Germline lookup yields CDR1 MDHEN and CDR2 SYDVKM. The CDR3 sequence is CASSPGQGVKKLFF. As DNA, the CDR3 is TGTGCCAGCAGCCCGGGACAGGGGGTTAAAAAACTGTTTTTT.

The chain combines TRBV5-6 with TRBJ1-5; D gene uncertain. CDR1 SGHDT and CDR2 YYEEEE come from the germline V gene. Trimming stripped 1 base from V and 0 bases from J, with 5 bases between. This CDR3 comprises 14 residues. CDR3 in amino acids: CASSLRDSNQPQHF. CDR3 in DNA: TGTGCCAGCAGCTTGCGGGATAGCAATCAGCCCCAGCATTTT.

The chain uses TRBV27 and TRBJ2-1; tentatively, D is TRBD2 (6 bases). The CDR3 spans 12 residues. V lost 11 bases and J lost 12, with 20 bases in between. CDR1 MNHEY and CDR2 SMNVEV come from the germline V gene (reference sequence). CDR3 protein: CAAGGPRDGQFF. In nucleotides, the CDR3 is TGTGCCGCCGGGGGACCGCGCGATGGGCAGTTCTTC.

The rearrangement links TRBV15 to TRBJ2-5; D is perhaps TRBD2 (6 bases). CDR3 length equals 17 residues. V lost 0 bases and J 0 bases, leaving 14 bases between the germline ends. From germline, CDR1 is LNHNV and CDR2 YYDKDF (reference sequence). CDR3 loop: CATSRDRAGRYQETQYF. The CDR3 DNA follows: TGTGCCACCAGCAGAGATCGGGCAGGGAGGTACCAAGAGACCCAGTACTTC.

This chain links TRBV6-5 with TRBJ1-1, with D uncertain. The germline gives CDR1 MNHEY, CDR2 SVGAGI. The V end lost 6 bases, the J end lost 1 base, and 12 bases lay between the germline ends. This CDR3 is built from 14 residues. The CDR3 region is CASRLPGSNTEAFF. The CDR3 DNA is TGTGCCAGCAGACTTCCAGGTTCGAACACTGAAGCTTTCTTT.

The chain combines TRBV7-9 with TRBJ1-4, with unresolved D. V lost 3 bases to trimming and J lost 7 bases, with 9 bases between them. CDR1 and CDR2 (germline): SEHNR, FQNEAQ (reference sequence). This CDR3 comprises 13 residues. The CDR3 coding sequence is TGTGCCAGCAGCTTGGGAGGCGTTGAAAAACTGTTTTTT. Amino acid sequence: CASSLGGVEKLFF.

This rearrangement joins TRBV19 to TRBJ2-2, with TRBD1 matching 9 bases. With V trimmed by 5 bases and J by 7 bases, 5 bases remained unmatched. From germline, CDR1 is LNHDA and CDR2 SQIVND (reference sequence). The CDR3 is 14 residues long. CDR3: CASSHRQGVGELFF. DNA of the CDR3: TGTGCCAGTAGTCACCGACAGGGGGTCGGGGAGCTGTTTTTT.

This chain uses TRBV28 with TRBJ2-1; 14 positions match TRBD2. The CDR3 has 13 residues. Germline values: CDR1 MDHEN, CDR2 SYDVKM. V was clipped by 11 bases and J by 7 bases; unmatched bases: 4. The CDR3 protein is CAAGLAGVNEQFF. The CDR3 nucleotides are TGTGCCGCGGGACTAGCGGGAGTTAATGAGCAGTTCTTC.